Listed below are T cell receptor beta chains from one sample, sequenced in a study of T cells in Graves' hyperthyroidism and ophthalmopathy. MiXCR, applied by TCRdb to the multiplex PCR reads, yields one record per CDR3 protein. The sample includes about 840,000 distinct CDR3 sequences, over 35% of them seen just once. Sequenced sample: blood. The receptors derive from a man aged 18 to 29 with Graves' hyperthyroidism. Each CDR3 is given with its conserved first and last residue. A D gene is named only where the DNA matches it firmly. The size field is filled for only some rows; it gives once, few, many or a size class.

.,TRBJ1-1,TRBV4-1,TRBD1,TGCGCCAGCAGCCAAGCCGGGACAGGGAGGGCTTTCTTT,CASSQAGTGRAFF
.,TRBJ2-1,TRBV10-2,TRBD2,TGCGCCAGCAGAAGCGGGGGGCCGAATGAGCAGTTCTTC,CASRSGGPNEQFF
.,TRBJ2-5,TRBV10-3,TRBD2,TGTGCCATCAGTCCCGGGACTAGCGGGAGGGGAGAGACCCAGTACTTC,CAISPGTSGRGETQYF
.,TRBJ1-4,TRBV29-1,.,TGCAGCTTAGGGGGTCCGGCAACTAATGAAAAACTGTTTTTT,CSLGGPATNEKLFF
.,TRBJ1-6,TRBV20-1,.,TGCAGTGCTAGACAGGGGACAACCCTCCACTTT,CSARQGTTLHF
few,TRBJ2-7,TRBV2,.,TGTGCCAGCAGCCCCGATGGTCAGGATTTCGACGAGCAGTACTTC,CASSPDGQDFDEQYF
few,TRBJ2-5,TRBV7-3,.,TGTGCCAGCAGCTTAAATCCAGGACAAGAGACCCAGTACTTC,CASSLNPGQETQYF
.,TRBJ2-5,TRBV19,.,TGTGCCAGTACCGGGACCCCGGGAGAGACCCAGTACTTC,CASTGTPGETQYF
.,TRBJ1-4,TRBV7-9,.,TGTGCCAGCAGCCCAGGGTCCGGGGCCAATCAACTGTTTTTT,CASSPGSGANQLFF
.,TRBJ2-5,TRBV2,.,TGTGCCAGCCGTTTAGGGAAAAGGAGCGGCGTACTACAAGAGACCCAGTACTTC,CASRLGKRSGVLQETQYF
.,TRBJ1-2,TRBV19,TRBD1,TGTGCCAGTGGCACAGGGGGCTTATCCCCATGGTATGGCTACACCTTC,CASGTGGLSPWYGYTF
few,TRBJ1-1,TRBV7-8,.,TGTGCCAGCAGCTTAGAGGGTAGCTCCTACAATGAGCAGTTCTTT,CASSLEGSSYNEQFF
many,TRBJ2-7,TRBV2,TRBD2,TGTGCCAGCAGTGAGACTAGCGGGAGGGACGAGCAGTACTTC,CASSETSGRDEQYF
many,TRBJ1-1,TRBV7-2,.,TGTGCCAGCAGCTTAGCGCCGCCGATGAACACTGAAGCTTTCTTT,CASSLAPPMNTEAFF